The present T cell receptor beta chain was sequenced within a study of blood T cell repertoires in COVID-19. Overall study context: The United States, Italy and Spain supplied acute and convalescent COVID-19 samples. PBMCs, B-cell-depleted T cells, or T cells were the source of the cDNA or gDNA that made up the material.

This CDR3 region has 14 residues. V lost 1 base, J lost 9 bases, and 13 bases lay in between. Germline CDR1 reads SGHTA; CDR2 reads FQGNSA. In the study's own analysis: From reference gene primer amplification, estimates of nucleated cell counts were derived. Measured with immunoSEQ multiplex PCR; TCRdb has only the in-frame clones, and not every one. The DNA was the basis for D and trimming; V, J and clone size are from that table. The sample yields 100,000 to 110,000 clones, around four fifths seen once. The chain couples TRBV7-2 to TRBJ1-5, with D perhaps matching TRBD1 (6 bases). This sequence was found in a man between 50 and 59 years old with active or convalescent COVID-19. The sequenced material came from peripheral blood. The CDR3, as DNA: TGTGCCAGCAGCTTAGGGGACGGGGGGCCGCCCCAGCATTTT. Translating it yields CASSLGDGGPPQHF.